The 32 T cell receptor beta chains presented below share a single source sample, sequenced in a study of T cells expressing NK-cell markers. TCRdb reprocessed the 5' RACE reads and keeps a single row for each CDR3 protein, giving no DNA. The listing records 400,000 to 450,000 distinct CDR3 sequences. What was sequenced was blood T cells: a sorted CD56 or NKG2C T cell subset, CD4+ or CD8+ T cells, or bulk PBMC T cells (not recorded which). All receptors come from a woman aged 18 to 69 in good health.

The chain uses TRBV7-2 and TRBJ2-2; TCRdb selects TRBD2, and the lack of DNA leaves this call unchecked. Germline assignment: CDR1 SGHTA and CDR2 FQGNSA. The CDR3 sequence is 15 residues long. CDR3 region: CASSLFLVNTGELFF.

This chain connects TRBV7-2 to TRBJ2-5. The germline CDR1 and CDR2 sequences are SGHTA and FQGNSA. The CDR3 extends over 14 amino acids. CDR3 loop: CASSLAELGETQYF.

The CDR3 loop reads CSVVSQRETQYF. J is TRBJ2-5 and V is TRBV20-1. Germline values: CDR1 DFQATT, CDR2 SNEGSKA (reference sequence). The CDR3 covers 12 residues.

This chain uses TRBV20-1 with TRBJ1-1; as DNA is missing, the TRBD1 call by TCRdb cannot be tested. CDR1 DFQATT and CDR2 SNEGSKA come from the germline V gene (reference sequence). This CDR3 is built from 13 residues. CDR3 sequence: CSAEQGWNTEAFF.

V and J are TRBV7-8 and TRBJ2-7; checking the TCRdb D call of TRBD2 is not possible without DNA. CDR1 SGHVS and CDR2 FQNEAQ come from the germline V gene. The length of the CDR3 is 15 residues. This CDR3 is CASSQGLAGAGEQYF.

The CDR3 region is CASSWTSGVNYNEQFF. V gene TRBV7-8 combines with J gene TRBJ2-1; without DNA, the TCRdb call of TRBD2 cannot be checked. This CDR3 is 16 amino acids long. Germline V gene sequence: CDR1 SGHVS, CDR2 FQNEAQ.

The rearrangement links TRBV5-1 to TRBJ2-1. The CDR3 totals 16 residues. CDR1 is SGHRS and CDR2 is YFSETQ in the germline V gene. The CDR3 sequence is CASSFWQGDTYNEQFF.

The rearrangement joins TRBV4-3 to TRBJ2-1; the TCRdb call, TRBD2, lacks DNA for checking. CDR3 size: 16 residues. CDR1 is LGHNA and CDR2 is YSLEER in the germline V gene. The CDR3 loop is CASSQASGGSYNEQFF.

The rearrangement joins TRBV5-6 to TRBJ2-7; the D gene TCRdb calls, TRBD1, cannot be checked with no DNA. Germline V gene sequence: CDR1 SGHDT, CDR2 YYEEEE. The CDR3 extends over 12 amino acids. The CDR3 loop reads CASSGQVYEQYF.

This chain links TRBV12-3 or TRBV12-4 with TRBJ2-2; TCRdb's D call, TRBD1, is unchecked because there is no DNA. The CDR3 runs to 14 residues. This CDR3 reads CASRTTGRDGELFF.

The chain links TRBV27 to TRBJ2-1; checking the TCRdb D call of TRBD1 is not possible without DNA. The CDR3 is made up of 12 amino acids. Germline assignment: CDR1 MNHEY and CDR2 SMNVEV (reference sequence). The CDR3 sequence: CASSPGGYGEFF.

CDR3 loop: CASGGSRETDTQYF. The chain links TRBV7-6 to TRBJ2-3; there is no DNA to check the TCRdb D call of TRBD1. The CDR3 runs to 14 residues. Germline CDR1 is SGHVS and CDR2 is FNYEAQ. The whole variable domain, filled in from reference TRBV7-6 and TRBJ2-3, reads GAGVSQSPRYKVTKRGQDVALRCDPISGHVSLYWYRQALGQGPEFLTYFNYEAQQDKSGLPNDRFSAERPEGSISTLTIQRTEQRDSAMYRCASGGSRETDTQYFGPGTRLTVL.

Here the CDR3 reads CASSLLSGRGTEAFF. V gene TRBV7-8 combines with J gene TRBJ1-1. The germline CDR1 and CDR2 sequences are SGHVS and FQNEAQ. The CDR3 consists of 15 residues. Based on the CDR3 plus reference TRBV7-8 and TRBJ1-1, the full variable domain is GAGVSQSPRYKVAKRGQDVALRCDPISGHVSLFWYQQALGQGPEFLTYFQNEAQLDKSGLPSDRFFAERPEGSVSTLKIQRTQQEDSAVYLCASSLLSGRGTEAFFGQGTRLTVV.

V and J are TRBV12-3 or TRBV12-4 and TRBJ1-6; lacking DNA, the TRBD1 call made by TCRdb goes unchecked. This CDR3 is built from 16 residues. The CDR3 here is CASSARDRGRGSPLHF.

CDR3 amino acids: CASSAYRGPYNEQFF. J is TRBJ2-1 and V is TRBV14; TCRdb indicates TRBD1, and absent DNA this call remains unverified. The germline CDR1 and CDR2 sequences are SGHDN and FVKESK. The CDR3 spans 15 residues.

The chain is built from TRBV6-2 or TRBV6-3 and TRBJ2-3; TCRdb names TRBD1, which stays unverified in the absence of DNA. The germline V gene encodes CDR1 MNHEY and CDR2 SVGEGT. The CDR3 runs 17 residues. This chain's CDR3 is CASAINRDRGHTDTQYF.

V gene TRBV7-3 combines with J gene TRBJ2-1. The CDR3 length is 16 residues. Germline V gene lookup returns CDR1 SGHTA and CDR2 FQGTGA. This CDR3 reads CASSLGGRQAYNEQFF.

The J gene is TRBJ2-1, the V gene TRBV12-3 or TRBV12-4; TCRdb returns TRBD1, unconfirmable since there is no DNA. There are 18 residues in the CDR3. This chain's CDR3 is CASSPGTGDSGSYNEQFF.

V usage is TRBV9 and J usage is TRBJ2-3; TCRdb proposes TRBD1, but this gene call is untestable without DNA. The CDR3 contains 14 residues. Germline V gene lookup returns CDR1 SGDLS and CDR2 YYNGEE. CDR3 sequence: CASSVAGWGDTQYF.

The chain links TRBV29-1 to TRBJ2-7; without DNA, the TCRdb call of TRBD1 cannot be checked. CDR1 SQVTM and CDR2 ANQGSEA come from the germline V gene. This CDR3 spans 14 amino acids. CDR3 in amino acids: CSVTGTGGSNEQYF.

V is TRBV3-1 and J is TRBJ2-7. The CDR3 extends over 15 amino acids. CDR1 is LGHDT and CDR2 is YNNKEL in the germline V gene (reference sequence). The CDR3 reads CASSQDLIASYEQYF.

The chain combines TRBV12-3 or TRBV12-4 with TRBJ1-1; TCRdb indicates TRBD1, and absent DNA this call remains unverified. CDR3 size: 15 residues. Here the CDR3 reads CASTSNRAGYFKAFF.

This rearrangement joins TRBV6-1 to TRBJ1-6. The CDR3 contains 14 residues. From germline, CDR1 is MNHNS and CDR2 SASEGT. CDR3 region: CASSSGRPNSPLHF.

V gene TRBV7-9 combines with J gene TRBJ2-1. The CDR3 spans 16 residues. Germline values: CDR1 SEHNR, CDR2 FQNEAQ (reference sequence). The CDR3 loop reads CASSLSRSNLYNEQFF. Combining the CDR3 with reference TRBV7-9 and TRBJ2-1 gives the whole variable domain DTGVSQNPRHKITKRGQNVTFRCDPISEHNRLYWYRQTLGQGPEFLTYFQNEAQLEKSRLLSDRFSAERPKGSFSTLEIQRTEQGDSAMYLCASSLSRSNLYNEQFFGPGTRLTVL.

The genes are TRBV2 and TRBJ2-4; TCRdb outputs TRBD1, but without DNA this stays unchecked. The CDR3 consists of 14 residues. Germline CDR1 reads SNHLY; CDR2 reads FYNNEI. CDR3 loop: CASSVGRTGSKQYF. The full variable domain, its missing parts supplied by reference TRBV2 and TRBJ2-4, is EPEVTQTPSHQVTQMGQEVILRCVPISNHLYFYWYRQILGQKVEFLVSFYNNEISEKSEIFDDQFSVERPDGSNFTLKIRSTKLEDSAMYFCASSVGRTGSKQYFGAGTRLSVL.

V and J are TRBV6-2 or TRBV6-3 and TRBJ1-1; checking the TCRdb D call of TRBD1 is not possible without DNA. CDR1 is MNHEY and CDR2 is SVGEGT in the germline V gene. The CDR3 covers 13 residues. This CDR3 is CASRQVQDTEAFF.

The V call is TRBV7-9, the J call TRBJ1-4. Germline V gene sequence: CDR1 SEHNR, CDR2 FQNEAQ (reference sequence). The CDR3 extends over 16 amino acids. The CDR3 loop reads CASSTAGTATNEKLFF.

This rearrangement joins TRBV7-2 to TRBJ2-7; there is no DNA to check the TCRdb D call of TRBD1. CDR1 SGHTA and CDR2 FQGNSA come from the germline V gene. The CDR3 totals 13 residues. The CDR3 loop reads CASSIGPGSEQYF. The variable domain in full, completed from reference TRBV7-2 and TRBJ2-7, reads GAGVSQSPSNKVTEKGKDVELRCDPISGHTALYWYRQSLGQGLEFLIYFQGNSAPDKSGLPSDRFSAERTGGSVSTLTIQRTQQEDSAVYLCASSIGPGSEQYFGPGTRLTVT.

The V call is TRBV7-9, the J call TRBJ2-2; the TRBD2 assignment by TCRdb is unverifiable without DNA. Germline values: CDR1 SEHNR, CDR2 FQNEAQ (reference sequence). The CDR3 is 16 amino acids. The CDR3 loop is CASSRMAGLLTGELFF. The full variable domain, in which reference TRBV7-9 and TRBJ2-2 provide the parts outside the CDR3, is DTGVSQNPRHKITKRGQNVTFRCDPISEHNRLYWYRQTLGQGPEFLTYFQNEAQLEKSRLLSDRFSAERPKGSFSTLEIQRTEQGDSAMYLCASSRMAGLLTGELFFGEGSRLTVL.

This sequence joins TRBV6-2 or TRBV6-3 and TRBJ2-1. The germline V gene encodes CDR1 MNHEY and CDR2 SVGEGT. This CDR3 contains 13 residues. Here the CDR3 reads CASSYQSNNEQFF.

The genes are TRBV7-8 and TRBJ1-5; checking the TCRdb D call of TRBD1 is not possible without DNA. The CDR3 totals 15 residues. Looked up from germline, CDR1 is SGHVS and CDR2 is FQNEAQ. CDR3: CASSLVGDHRLPQHF. The full variable domain, in which reference TRBV7-8 and TRBJ1-5 provide the parts outside the CDR3, is GAGVSQSPRYKVAKRGQDVALRCDPISGHVSLFWYQQALGQGPEFLTYFQNEAQLDKSGLPSDRFFAERPEGSVSTLKIQRTQQEDSAVYLCASSLVGDHRLPQHFGDGTRLSIL.

This CDR3 reads CASSVHPTDTQYF. J is TRBJ2-3 and V is TRBV9. Looked up from germline, CDR1 is SGDLS and CDR2 is YYNGEE. This CDR3 is built from 13 residues.